This record concerns one TCR beta chain sequence. The CDR3 loop spans 16 amino acids. V gave up 3 bases and J gave up 2 bases, with 14 bases separating them. Germline CDR1 LNHNV, CDR2 YYDKDF (reference sequence). This specimen belongs to a study of blood T cell repertoires in COVID-19. On the study more broadly: Spain, Italy and the United States supplied samples that represented acute and convalescent COVID-19. T cells, B-cell-depleted T cells, or PBMCs provided the cDNA or gDNA that served as material.

As handled by the study authors: Amplified reference gene primers provided the basis for estimating nucleated cell counts. TCRdb's table, derived via immunoSEQ multiplex PCR, lists solely in-frame clones and lacks some. The DNA gave D and trimming, while V, J and clone size come from that table. The sample contains about 56,000 clones, 80% to 85% of which appear only once. Sequenced: peripheral blood. This chain links TRBV15 with TRBJ2-1; D is unclear. This receptor was identified in a woman over 75 with acute or convalescent COVID-19. CDR3: CATSSEYSKTYNEQFF. The CDR3, as DNA: TGTGCCACCAGCAGTGAGTACTCAAAGACCTACAATGAGCAGTTCTTC.